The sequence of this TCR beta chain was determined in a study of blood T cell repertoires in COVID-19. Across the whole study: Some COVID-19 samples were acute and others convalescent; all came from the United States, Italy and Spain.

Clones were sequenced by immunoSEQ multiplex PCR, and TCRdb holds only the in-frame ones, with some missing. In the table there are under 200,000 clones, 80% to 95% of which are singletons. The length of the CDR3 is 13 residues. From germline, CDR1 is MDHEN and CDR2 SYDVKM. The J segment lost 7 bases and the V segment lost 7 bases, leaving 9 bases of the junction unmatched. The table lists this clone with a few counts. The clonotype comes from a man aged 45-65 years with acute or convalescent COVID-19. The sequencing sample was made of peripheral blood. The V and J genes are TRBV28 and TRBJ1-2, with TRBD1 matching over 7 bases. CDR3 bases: TGTGCCAGCACCAGGACAGGATTTAGTGGCTACACCTTC. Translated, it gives CASTRTGFSGYTF.